These 3 T cell receptor beta chains share one sample of origin, sequenced in a study of T cell responses to AZD1222 COVID-19 vaccine. The assay was immunoSEQ multiplex PCR, and TCRdb's table has in-frame clones only and misses some. Among 80,000 to 90,000 clones listed, over 85% were seen once. Specimen: peripheral blood, collected on day 0 of AZD1222 vaccination. These receptors were collected from an adult in good health.

This chain links TRBV19 with TRBJ2-7; D call uncertain. Germline-derived CDR1 and CDR2 are LNHDA and SQIVND (reference sequence). The germline V and J ends were trimmed by 6 bases and 5 bases, with 17 bases remaining between them. The CDR3 has 14 residues. The chain's CDR3 is CASSSGREYHEQYF. In nucleotides, the CDR3 is TGTGCCAGTAGCTCTGGTAGAGAGTACCACGAGCAGTACTTC. Combining the CDR3 with reference TRBV19 and TRBJ2-7 gives the whole variable domain DGGITQSPKYLFRKEGQNVTLSCEQNLNHDAMYWYRQDPGQGLRLIYYSQIVNDFQKGDIAEGYSVSREKKESFPLTVTSAQKNPTAFYLCASSSGREYHEQYFGPGTRLTVT.

This clone has just one count. The rearrangement joins TRBV27 to TRBJ2-7, with 14 nucleotides matching TRBD2. The CDR3 is made up of 14 amino acids. Germline CDR1 is MNHEY and CDR2 is SMNVEV (reference sequence). J was trimmed by 11 bases and V by 5 bases; bases with no gene match: 8. CDR3 bases: TGTGCCAGCAGTCCAGGACTAGCGGGAGGTCGTAAGTACTTC. It codes for CASSPGLAGGRKYF.

The chain recombines TRBV5-1 with TRBJ2-1; 9 positions agree with TRBD1. Trimming took 3 bases from V and 8 from J; bases not matched to a gene: 3. The CDR3 covers 13 residues. Germline CDR1 is SGHRS and CDR2 is YFSETQ. Written as DNA, the CDR3 is TGCGCCAGCAGCTCCGGGACAGGGTATGAGCAGTTCTTC. Translating gives CASSSGTGYEQFF.